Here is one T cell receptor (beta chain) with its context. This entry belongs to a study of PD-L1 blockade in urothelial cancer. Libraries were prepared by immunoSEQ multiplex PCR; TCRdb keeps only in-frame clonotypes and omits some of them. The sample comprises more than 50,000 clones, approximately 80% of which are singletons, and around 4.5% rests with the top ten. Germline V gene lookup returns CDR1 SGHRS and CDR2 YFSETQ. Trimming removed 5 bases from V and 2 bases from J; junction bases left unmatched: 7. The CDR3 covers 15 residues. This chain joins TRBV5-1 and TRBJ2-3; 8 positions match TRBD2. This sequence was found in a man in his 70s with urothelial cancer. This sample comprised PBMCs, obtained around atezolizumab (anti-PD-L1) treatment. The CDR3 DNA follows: TGCGCCAGCAGGAATAGCGGGATCATCACAGATACGCAGTATTTT. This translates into CASRNSGIITDTQYF. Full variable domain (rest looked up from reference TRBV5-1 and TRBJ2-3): KAGVTQTPRYLIKTRGQQVTLSCSPISGHRSVSWYQQTPGQGLQFLFEYFSETQRNKGNFPGRFSGRQFSNSRSEMNVSTLELGDSALYLCASRNSGIITDTQYFGPGTRLTVL.